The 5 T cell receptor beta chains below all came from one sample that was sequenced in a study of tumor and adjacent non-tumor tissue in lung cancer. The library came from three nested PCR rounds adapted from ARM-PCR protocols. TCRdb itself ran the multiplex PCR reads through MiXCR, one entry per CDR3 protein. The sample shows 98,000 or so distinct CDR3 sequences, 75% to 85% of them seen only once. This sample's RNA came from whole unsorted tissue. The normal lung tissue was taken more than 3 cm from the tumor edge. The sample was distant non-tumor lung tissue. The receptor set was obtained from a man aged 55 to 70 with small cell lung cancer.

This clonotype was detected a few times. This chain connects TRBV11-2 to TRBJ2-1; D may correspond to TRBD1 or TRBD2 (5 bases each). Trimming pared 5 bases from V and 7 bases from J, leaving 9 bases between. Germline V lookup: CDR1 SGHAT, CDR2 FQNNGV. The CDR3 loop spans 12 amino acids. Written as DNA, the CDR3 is TGTGCCAGCAGCCAGGGCGGGAATGAGCAGTTCTTC. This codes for CASSQGGNEQFF.

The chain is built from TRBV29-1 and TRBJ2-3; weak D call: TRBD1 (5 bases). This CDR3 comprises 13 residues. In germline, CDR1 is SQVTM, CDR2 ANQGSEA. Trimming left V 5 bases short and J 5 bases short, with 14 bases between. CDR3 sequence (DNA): TGCAGCGTTTTTGAAGGGGCCGGAGATACGCAGTATTTT. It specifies CSVFEGAGDTQYF.

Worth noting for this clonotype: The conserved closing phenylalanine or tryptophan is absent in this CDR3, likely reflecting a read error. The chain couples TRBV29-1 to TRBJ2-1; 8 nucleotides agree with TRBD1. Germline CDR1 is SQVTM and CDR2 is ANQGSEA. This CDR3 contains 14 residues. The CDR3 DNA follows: TGTAGCGTCGATATACAGGGGGGCTACAATGAGCAGTTCATC. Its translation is CSVDIQGGYNEQFI.

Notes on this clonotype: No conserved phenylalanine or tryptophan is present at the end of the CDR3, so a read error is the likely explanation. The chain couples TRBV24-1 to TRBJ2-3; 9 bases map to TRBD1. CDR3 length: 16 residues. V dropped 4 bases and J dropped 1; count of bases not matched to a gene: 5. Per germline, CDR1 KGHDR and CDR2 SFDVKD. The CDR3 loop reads CATSDPRQGGTDTQYY. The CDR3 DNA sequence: TGTGCCACCAGTGACCCTAGACAGGGGGGCACAGATACGCAGTATTAT.

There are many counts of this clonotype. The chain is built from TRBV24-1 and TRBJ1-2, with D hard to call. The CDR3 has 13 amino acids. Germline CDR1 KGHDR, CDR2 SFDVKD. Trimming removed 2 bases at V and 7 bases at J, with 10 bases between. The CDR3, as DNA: TGTGCCACCAGTGATTCCAGAGTGGGTGGCTACACCTTC. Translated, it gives CATSDSRVGGYTF.